These T cell receptor beta chains were read from a single sample in a study of PD-1 blockade in classical Hodgkin lymphoma. Only in-frame clones appear in the TCRdb table, and some are missing; sequencing was by immunoSEQ multiplex PCR. The sample holds 20,000 to 25,000 clones; roughly 70% are singletons and the top ten take approximately 17%. The source was peripheral blood mononuclear cells (PBMCs), collected at baseline. All receptors come from a human donor with classical Hodgkin lymphoma. Each CDR3 is given with its conserved first and last residue. Each record gives: D gene, clone size, J gene, V gene, CDR3 protein, CDR3 DNA. D genes are given only for firm matches. A row's size may be missing; if present it is once, few, many or a size class.

TRBD2	-	TRBJ2-1	TRBV15	CATSRDKERSSGIYNEQFF	TGTGCCACCAGCAGAGATAAGGAGCGGTCTAGCGGGATTTACAATGAGCAGTTCTTC
-	few	TRBJ2-1	TRBV5-5	CASSFRFNNEQFF	TGTGCCAGCAGCTTCAGGTTCAACAATGAGCAGTTCTTC
-	few	TRBJ2-3	TRBV6-1	CASRLLGRRTQYF	TGTGCCAGCAGGCTTCTCGGACGTAGAACGCAGTATTTT
-	once	TRBJ1-4	TRBV2	CASRPERGKLFF	TGTGCCAGCAGACCAGAGAGAGGAAAACTGTTTTTT
-	-	TRBJ1-1	TRBV28	CASSLFGLGGENTEAFF	TGTGCCAGCAGTTTATTCGGATTGGGGGGAGAGAACACTGAAGCTTTCTTT
-	few	TRBJ1-3	TRBV7-9	CASSPPGRTGNTIYF	TGTGCCAGCAGCCCCCCGGGGAGGACTGGAAACACCATATATTTT
-	-	TRBJ1-2	TRBV19	CASTKLNTDGYTF	TGTGCCAGTACCAAACTTAACACCGATGGCTACACCTTC
-	-	TRBJ1-1	TRBV6-1	CASSRRNTEAFF	TGTGCCAGCAGCCGCAGGAACACTGAAGCTTTCTTT
-	-	TRBJ1-2	TRBV5-3	CARSLDRDRVKNGYTF	TGTGCCAGAAGCTTAGATAGAGACCGGGTGAAGAATGGCTACACCTTC
TRBD1	-	TRBJ1-5	TRBV6-1	CASRTGSMGNQPQHF	TGTGCCAGCAGGACAGGGTCTATGGGCAATCAGCCCCAGCATTTT
TRBD2	-	TRBJ2-2	TRBV15	CATSRVLAATGELFF	TGTGCCACCAGCAGAGTTCTAGCGGCCACCGGGGAGCTGTTTTTT
TRBD1	-	TRBJ1-6	TRBV19	CASTRITGGRHSPLHF	TGTGCCAGTACTAGAATAACAGGGGGCAGGCATTCACCCCTCCACTTT
-	-	TRBJ2-7	TRBV5-4	CASSPGGGTPLPGEQYF	TGTGCCAGCAGCCCCGGAGGGGGGACGCCCTTGCCCGGCGAGCAGTACTTC
-	-	TRBJ2-1	TRBV4-3	CASSQEFSGHNEQFF	TGCGCCAGCAGCCAAGAGTTTAGCGGACACAATGAGCAGTTCTTC
TRBD1	-	TRBJ1-1	TRBV19	CASSMLPGGIGAEAFF	TGTGCCAGTAGTATGCTGCCAGGGGGCATTGGCGCTGAAGCTTTCTTT
TRBD1	-	TRBJ1-2	TRBV19	CASSLAGGNNYGYTF	TGTGCCAGTAGTCTGGCAGGGGGGAACAACTATGGCTACACCTTC
-	-	TRBJ2-1	TRBV5-1	CASSSEFTEQFF	TGCGCCAGCAGCTCCGAATTTACTGAGCAGTTCTTC
-	few	TRBJ2-1	TRBV28	CASTIANRGPQFF	TGTGCCAGCACCATAGCGAACCGGGGCCCCCAGTTCTTC
TRBD1	-	TRBJ1-1	TRBV18	CASSSLWDRGASSTTEAFF	TGTGCCAGCTCATCTCTATGGGACAGGGGGGCCTCTTCGACCACTGAAGCTTTCTTT
-	-	TRBJ2-2	TRBV27	CASRTGWGTGELFF	TGTGCCAGCAGAACCGGATGGGGGACCGGGGAGCTGTTTTTT
-	-	TRBJ1-5	TRBV6-6	CASRLGSLNQPQHF	TGTGCCAGCAGACTGGGGAGTCTCAATCAGCCCCAGCATTTT
-	-	TRBJ2-1	TRBV19	CASSWLANEQFF	TGTGCCAGTAGTTGGTTAGCGAACGAGCAGTTCTTC
-	-	TRBJ1-4	TRBV7-2	CASSPSGSLGREKLFF	TGTGCCAGCAGCCCCAGTGGGTCGTTGGGACGGGAAAAACTGTTTTTT
-	-	TRBJ2-2	TRBV4-1	CASSQDIGEVPNTGELFF	TGCGCCAGCAGCCAAGATATCGGCGAGGTCCCGAACACCGGGGAGCTGTTTTTT
-	-	TRBJ1-4	TRBV6-1	CASSREGSSVFF	TGTGCCAGCAGCCGCGAGGGGTCGTCGGTGTTTTTT
TRBD2	medium-sized	TRBJ2-5	TRBV28	CASSPGTSGGSRQETQYF	TGTGCCAGCAGTCCCGGGACTAGCGGGGGGAGCCGCCAAGAGACCCAGTACTTC
-	-	TRBJ2-5	TRBV19	CASTRRGGEETQYF	TGTGCCAGCACCCGCCGGGGTGGGGAAGAGACCCAGTACTTC
-	-	TRBJ1-2	TRBV4-3	CASSQGMGWFWGYTF	TGCGCCAGCAGCCAAGGAATGGGGTGGTTTTGGGGCTACACCTTC
TRBD2	-	TRBJ2-2	TRBV7-2	CASSLGSSGRAPRELFF	TGTGCCAGCAGCTTAGGGTCTAGCGGGAGGGCCCCCAGGGAGCTGTTTTTT
TRBD2	-	TRBJ2-2	TRBV27	CASSWVRGGFRSGELFF	TGTGCCAGCAGTTGGGTGCGGGGGGGCTTTAGGTCCGGGGAGCTGTTTTTT
-	medium-sized	TRBJ2-7	TRBV28	CASSLPSSYEQYF	TGTGCCAGCAGTTTACCGAGCTCCTACGAGCAGTACTTC
-	few	TRBJ1-2	TRBV7-9	CASSLAVEGGRGYTF	TGTGCCAGCAGCTTAGCGGTGGAAGGAGGGCGCGGCTACACCTTC
-	-	TRBJ2-2	TRBV19	CASSVLATGELFF	TGTGCCAGTAGTGTTCTAGCGACCGGGGAGCTGTTTTTT
-	-	TRBJ1-1	TRBV14	CASSQRAGQTNTEAFF	TGTGCCAGCAGCCAAAGGGCAGGACAGACGAACACTGAAGCTTTCTTT
-	few	TRBJ1-2	TRBV27	CASSIAGAINYGYTF	TGTGCCAGCAGCATAGCCGGGGCAATTAACTATGGCTACACCTTC
-	-	TRBJ1-3	TRBV5-1	CASSDGTPSSGNTIYF	TGCGCCAGCAGCGACGGGACACCCAGCTCTGGAAACACCATATATTTT
-	-	TRBJ1-3	TRBV25-1	CASSTYRTRSGNTIYF	TGTGCCAGCAGTACTTACAGGACCCGCTCTGGAAACACCATATATTTT
-	-	TRBJ2-2	TRBV6-4	CASSDRYSGSANTGELFF	TGTGCCAGCAGTGACAGGTACAGCGGATCCGCGAACACCGGGGAGCTGTTTTTT
TRBD1	-	TRBJ1-6	TRBV27	CASRKGDRGNSPLHF	TGTGCCAGCAGGAAGGGGGACAGGGGCAATTCACCCCTCCACTTT
-	-	TRBJ2-7	TRBV7-8	CASSNWEF	TGTGCCAGCAGCAACTGGGAATTC
-	-	TRBJ1-1	TRBV19	CASSSKHAGNTEAFF	TGTGCCAGTAGTAGCAAACATGCCGGGAACACTGAAGCTTTCTTT
TRBD1	-	TRBJ1-1	TRBV29-1	CSVGQGAWNTEAFF	TGCAGCGTTGGGCAGGGGGCTTGGAACACTGAAGCTTTCTTT